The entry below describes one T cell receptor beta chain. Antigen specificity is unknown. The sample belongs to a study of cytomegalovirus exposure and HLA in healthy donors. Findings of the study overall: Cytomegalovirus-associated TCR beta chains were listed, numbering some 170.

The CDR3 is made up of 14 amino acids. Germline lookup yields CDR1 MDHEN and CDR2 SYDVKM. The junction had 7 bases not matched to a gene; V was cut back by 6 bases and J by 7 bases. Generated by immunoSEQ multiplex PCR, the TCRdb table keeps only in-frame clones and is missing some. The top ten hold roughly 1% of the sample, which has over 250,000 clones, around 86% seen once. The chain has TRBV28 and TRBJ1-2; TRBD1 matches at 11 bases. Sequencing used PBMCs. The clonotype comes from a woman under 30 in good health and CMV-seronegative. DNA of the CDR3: TGTGCCAGCAGGTCCGGGACAGGGGGGCTTGGCTACACCTTC. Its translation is CASRSGTGGLGYTF.